This T cell receptor (beta chain) was captured in a study of molecular identifiers for immune sequencing clone quantification. This CDR3 has 16 residues. CDR1 and CDR2 from the germline V gene are MGHRA and YSYEKL. Study results and caveats: For effector cells, clones above 20 RNA copies held over 99% of molecules; for naive cells, under 1%.

About this clonotype: Its antigen remains unidentified. A clone one base away is much larger, so this may be a read error.

Sorted cells numbering roughly 19,000 to 1,000,000, with 10%, 30% or 50% RNA, yielded the naive CD8 libraries. MiXCR, run by TCRdb on the PCR reads, gives a single entry per CDR3 protein. Of some 100,000 distinct CDR3 sequences detected, 36% appear once; the ten largest clones hold around 4.2%. The TCR comes from a human donor in good health. Some libraries in this study had Jurkat cell RNA spiked in. Sequenced: naive CD8+ T cells from blood, with Jurkat cell RNA spiked in. Subset noted: FACS-sorted CD8+CD4-CCR7+CD45RA+ naive T cells. V is TRBV4-1 and J is TRBJ2-3; TRBD2 matches 8 bases. As DNA, the CDR3 is TGCGGCAGCAGCCAAGACCCTGCCGGGAGGGCAGATACGCAGTATTTT. It specifies CGSSQDPAGRADTQYF.